This passage covers 7 T cell receptor beta chains from one sample sequenced in a study of blood T cell repertoires in COVID-19. Sequencing was performed with immunoSEQ multiplex PCR; in TCRdb, only in-frame clones are kept and a portion is missing. The table lists around 370,000 clones, around 86% of them singletons, with just under 6.5% in the top ten. The specimen was peripheral blood. These receptors were obtained from a woman aged 45-59 years with COVID-19, enrolled during active disease.

This clone appeared a few times. The chain joins TRBV5-1 to TRBJ1-1; 7 bases fit TRBD1. The CDR3 spans 15 residues. Trimming at V came to 0 bases and at J to 4 bases, leaving 6 bases not matched to a gene. CDR1 is SGHRS and CDR2 is YFSETQ in the germline V gene. The CDR3 here is CASSLGHAGGTEAFF. CDR3 sequence (DNA): TGCGCCAGCAGCTTGGGTCATGCAGGGGGCACTGAAGCTTTCTTT.

The chain recombines TRBV3-1 (or the pseudogene TRBV3-2) with TRBJ1-2, with TRBD1 matching 9 bases. CDR1 LGHDT and CDR2 YNNKEL come from the germline V gene (reference sequence). Trimming took 1 base from V and 7 from J; bases not matched to a gene: 7. CDR3 length equals 15 residues. The CDR3 coding sequence is TGTGCCAGCAGCCAAGCACTGGGACAGGGCGCTGGCTACACCTTC. Its translation: CASSQALGQGAGYTF.

The chain recombines TRBV6-1 with TRBJ2-3, with 8 bases that match TRBD2. CDR1 is MNHNS and CDR2 is SASEGT in the germline V gene. CDR3 length: 16 amino acids. V trimming: 2 bases; J trimming: 1 base; junction bases outside the gene matches: 5. The CDR3 DNA reads as TGTGCCAGCAGTGAATTAGCGGGACGGGGCACAGATACGCAGTATTTT. Residues: CASSELAGRGTDTQYF.

This rearrangement joins TRBV19 to TRBJ1-1; D gene ambiguous. The V end was cut by 4 bases, the J end by 4 bases, with 16 bases between. This CDR3 is built from 15 residues. The germline V gene has CDR1 LNHDA and CDR2 SQIVND (reference sequence). CDR3 sequence reads: CASSKFPSLATEAFF. DNA of the CDR3: TGTGCCAGTAGTAAATTCCCGTCTTTGGCCACTGAAGCTTTCTTT.

The chain carries TRBV15 and TRBJ2-7, with 12 bases lining up with TRBD2. Germline CDR1 is LNHNV and CDR2 is YYDKDF (reference sequence). This CDR3 has 16 residues. V lost 0 bases and J lost 5; bases outside the gene matches: 5. CDR3 coding DNA: TGTGCCACCAGCAGAGATCTGCTAGCGGGAGGGAACGAGCAGTACTTC. Translated: CATSRDLLAGGNEQYF.

The chain links TRBV6-5 to TRBJ2-7; D gene uncertain. Germline V gene sequence: CDR1 MNHEY, CDR2 SVGAGI. V was clipped by 2 bases and J by 0 bases, with 5 bases between them. This CDR3 comprises 13 residues. CDR3 region: CASSYPSSYEQYF. The CDR3, as DNA: TGTGCCAGCAGTTACCCTAGCTCCTACGAGCAGTACTTC.

The table lists this clone with a few counts. This chain uses TRBV11-3 with TRBJ2-2, with D perhaps TRBD1 (6 bases). Trimming shortened V by 3 bases and J by 6 bases, and 8 bases separated the two germline ends. The germline CDR1 and CDR2 sequences are SGHNT and YENEEA. This CDR3 region has 13 residues. The CDR3 is CASSFTGPGELFF. CDR3 nucleotide sequence: TGTGCCAGCAGCTTCACAGGGCCCGGGGAGCTGTTTTTT.